This T cell receptor beta chain was retrieved from a study of blood T cells in healthy people across ages. Isolation per sample recovered at least 7 million PBMCs. Together with a sample-barcoded 5' primer, a J-beta primer mix was included in a second PCR lasting about 7 to 11 cycles. With 12 random nucleotides, a template-switch adaptor tagged each individual cDNA molecule. One entry per CDR3 protein, called by TCRdb with MiXCR from the 5' RACE reads. Found here are roughly 700,000 distinct CDR3 sequences, about 52% of them singletons; the top ten hold roughly 34%. Study-wide results and limits: CMV infection status of these donors was not known.

As concerns this clonotype: Its antigen is still unknown.

Sequencing input: blood. The TCR was taken from a woman aged 60-70 years in good health.

The CDR3 here is CASRVTGSETQYF. The CDR3 nucleotides read TGTGCCAGCAGAGTGACAGGTTCGGAGACCCAGTACTTC. The V gene is TRBV28, the J gene TRBJ2-5; D possibly corresponds to TRBD1 (6 bases). With 6 bases removed from V and 5 bases from J, the gap between germline ends came to 13 bases. The CDR3 covers 13 residues. Germline-derived CDR1 and CDR2 are MDHEN and SYDVKM.